Described below is a single T cell receptor beta chain sequence and its context. This record comes from a study of OX40 agonist ivuxolimab in advanced cancers. TCRdb keeps only in-frame clones here, not all; method: immunoSEQ multiplex PCR. Among tens of thousands of clones listed, 60% to 80% were seen once. Deletions cut 3 bases from V and 7 bases from J, with 13 bases between. CDR3 length: 13 amino acids. Per the germline V gene, CDR1 is SGHNT and CDR2 is YENEEA. V and J are TRBV11-3 and TRBJ2-7; D is uncertain. The sequence was obtained from an adult with an advanced solid tumor such as melanoma, head and neck, liver or kidney cancer. The material was CD4+ or CD8+ T cells sorted from blood, obtained in a trial of the OX40 agonist ivuxolimab. The chain's CDR3 is CASSLSPGIEQYF. The CDR3 coding sequence is TGTGCCAGCAGCTTGTCGCCCGGAATAGAGCAGTACTTC.